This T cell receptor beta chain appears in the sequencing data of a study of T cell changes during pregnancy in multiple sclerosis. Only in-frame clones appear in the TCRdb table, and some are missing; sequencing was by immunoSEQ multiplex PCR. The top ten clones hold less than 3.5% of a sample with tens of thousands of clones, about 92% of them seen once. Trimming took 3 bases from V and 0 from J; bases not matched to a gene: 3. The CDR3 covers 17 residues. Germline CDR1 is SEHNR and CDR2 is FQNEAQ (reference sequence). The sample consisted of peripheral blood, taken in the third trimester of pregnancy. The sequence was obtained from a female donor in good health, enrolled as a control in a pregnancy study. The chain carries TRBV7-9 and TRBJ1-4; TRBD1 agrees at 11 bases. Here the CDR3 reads CASSLGTGGSTNEKLFF. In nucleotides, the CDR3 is TGTGCCAGCAGCTTGGGGACAGGGGGTTCAACTAATGAAAAACTGTTTTTT.